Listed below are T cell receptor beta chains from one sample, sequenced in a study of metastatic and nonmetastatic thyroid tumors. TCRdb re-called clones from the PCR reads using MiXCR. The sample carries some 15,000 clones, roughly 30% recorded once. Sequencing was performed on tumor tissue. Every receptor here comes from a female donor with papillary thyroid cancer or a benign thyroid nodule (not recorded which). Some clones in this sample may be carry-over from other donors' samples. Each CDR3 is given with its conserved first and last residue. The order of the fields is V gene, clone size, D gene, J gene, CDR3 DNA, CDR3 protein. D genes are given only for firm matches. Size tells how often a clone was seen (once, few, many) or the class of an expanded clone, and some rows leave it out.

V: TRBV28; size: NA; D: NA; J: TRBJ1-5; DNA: TGTGCCAGCACCCCCGGGACCGTCCCTTCCCATCATTTT; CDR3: CASTPGTVPSHHF
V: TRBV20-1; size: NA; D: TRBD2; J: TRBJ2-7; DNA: TGCAGTGCTAGACCAAGCGGGGCTTCTCCCTACGAGCAGTACTTC; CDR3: CSARPSGASPYEQYF
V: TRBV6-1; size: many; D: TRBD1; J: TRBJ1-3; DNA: TGTGCCAGCAGCCCGACAGGGGCCTCTGGAAACACCATATATTTT; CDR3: CASSPTGASGNTIYF
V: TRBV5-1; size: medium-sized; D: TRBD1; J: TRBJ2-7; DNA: TGCGCCAGCAGCTTAGGGACAGGGGTTGGCGAGCAGTACTTC; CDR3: CASSLGTGVGEQYF
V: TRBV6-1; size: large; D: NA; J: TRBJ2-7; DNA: TGTGCCAGCAGTGCGAGGACAGAGGCCTACGAGCAGTACTTC; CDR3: CASSARTEAYEQYF
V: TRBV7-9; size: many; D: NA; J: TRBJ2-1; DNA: TGTGCCAGCACCCCCATGGCGTTCTTC; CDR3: CASTPMAFF
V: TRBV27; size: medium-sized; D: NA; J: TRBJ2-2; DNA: TGTGCCAGCAGTCTTAGCGGATACACCGGGGAGCTGTTTTTT; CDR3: CASSLSGYTGELFF
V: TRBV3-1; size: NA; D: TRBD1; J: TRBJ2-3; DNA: TGTGCCAGCAGTCTTGCAGGGGGCTTGCAGTATTTT; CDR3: CASSLAGGLQYF
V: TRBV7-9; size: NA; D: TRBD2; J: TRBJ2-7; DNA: TGTGCCAGCAGCCTAGCGGGAGGGCATGGCGAGCAGTACTTC; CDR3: CASSLAGGHGEQYF
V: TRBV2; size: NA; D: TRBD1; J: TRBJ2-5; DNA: TGTGCCAGCAACCAGGGACAGACACAAGAGACCCAGTACTTC; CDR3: CASNQGQTQETQYF
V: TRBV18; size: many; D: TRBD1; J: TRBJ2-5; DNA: TGTGCCAGCTCACTCCGGGACAGGGCTGAGACCCAGTACTTC; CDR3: CASSLRDRAETQYF
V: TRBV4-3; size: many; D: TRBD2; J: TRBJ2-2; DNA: TGCGCCAGCAGCCAAGAGCTCTGGGGGGGCACCGGGGAGCTGTTTTTT; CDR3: CASSQELWGGTGELFF
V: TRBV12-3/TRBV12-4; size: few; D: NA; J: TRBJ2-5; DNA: TGTGCCAGCAGTCGAGGGGCTAAAGAGACCCAGTACTTC; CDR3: CASSRGAKETQYF
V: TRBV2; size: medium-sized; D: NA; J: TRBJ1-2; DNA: TGTGCCAGCAGCCAACTCCATCCCGGAGTGGGGGCTGGCTACACCTTC; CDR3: CASSQLHPGVGAGYTF
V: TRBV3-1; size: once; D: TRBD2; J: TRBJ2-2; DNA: TGTGCCAGCAGCCAATACGGGGGGAGCACCGGGGAGCTGTTTTTT; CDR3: CASSQYGGSTGELFF
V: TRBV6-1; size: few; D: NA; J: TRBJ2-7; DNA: TGTGCCAGCAACTCCCGGACAGTCCCTTCCTACGAGCAGTACTTC; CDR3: CASNSRTVPSYEQYF